The 32 T cell receptor beta chains listed next were all sequenced from one sample in a study of blood T cells in healthy people across ages. Combining a sample-barcoded 5' primer with a J-beta primer mix, a second PCR ran for roughly 6 to 12 cycles. MiXCR, run by TCRdb on the 5' RACE reads, gives a single entry per CDR3 protein. The table records 1.5 million to 2 million distinct CDR3 sequences, about 31% of them present only once. Sequencing was performed on blood. All receptors derive from a woman aged 25-40 years in good health.

As to this clonotype: With a much larger clone just one base away, this may be a read error. Likely a read error: the CDR3 ends without its conserved phenylalanine or tryptophan. As DNA, the CDR3 is TGCAGCGTTGAGACGGGGAGGGGGGTTCGCGATACGCAGTATTTG. The encoded protein is CSVETGRGVRDTQYL. The genes are TRBV29-1 and TRBJ2-3, with D tentatively TRBD2 (7 bases). The germline gives CDR1 SQVTM, CDR2 ANQGSEA. V dropped 3 bases and J dropped 6 bases, with 19 bases sitting between them. This CDR3 region has 15 residues.

This clonotype was counted ten times or more. The rearrangement uses TRBV4-1 and TRBJ1-2, with 8 nucleotides matching TRBD1. V shed 4 bases and J 0 bases; nucleotides not matched to a gene: 10. The germline CDR1 and CDR2 sequences are MGHRA and YSYEKL. This CDR3 comprises 17 residues. In DNA, the CDR3 is TGCGCCAGCAGCCGCGTCCCGGGACAGGTCTCTAACTATGGCTACACCTTC. Translated: CASSRVPGQVSNYGYTF.

The rearrangement uses TRBV7-2 and TRBJ2-3; D is undetermined. V was trimmed by 1 base and J by 2 bases, leaving 13 bases between them. Looked up from germline, CDR1 is SGHTA and CDR2 is FQGNSA. The CDR3 extends over 16 amino acids. CDR3 loop: CASSLDLLISTDTQYF. The CDR3 DNA reads as TGTGCCAGCAGCTTAGACCTACTCATATCCACAGATACGCAGTATTTT.

This rearrangement joins TRBV5-1 to TRBJ2-1; D is possibly TRBD2 (6 bases). Germline CDR1 reads SGHRS; CDR2 reads YFSETQ. Trimming cost V 7 bases and J 9 bases, with 23 bases left between them. The CDR3 totals 15 residues. Here the CDR3 reads CASGPYGGASFEQFF. The DNA of the CDR3 is TGCGCCAGCGGCCCTTACGGGGGTGCGTCGTTTGAGCAGTTCTTC.

This clonotype has a single count. This sequence joins TRBV5-1 and TRBJ1-2; 7 bases are shared with TRBD1. Unmatched junction bases numbered 4, after V lost 2 bases and J lost 6 bases. The length of the CDR3 is 13 residues. Germline V gives CDR1 SGHRS, CDR2 YFSETQ. CDR3 DNA sequence: TGCGCCAGCAGCTTTCCAGGGGGTCATGGCTACACCTTC. Translation: CASSFPGGHGYTF.

This clonotype was counted between two and nine times. The chain recombines TRBV4-1 with TRBJ1-2; 7 bases align to TRBD1. The ends lost 1 base at V and 4 bases at J; junction bases unmatched: 6. This CDR3 has 15 amino acids. CDR1 and CDR2 from the germline V gene are MGHRA and YSYEKL. The CDR3: CASSQVAGGPYGYTF. The CDR3 region has the DNA TGCGCCAGCAGCCAAGTGGCAGGGGGGCCCTATGGCTACACCTTC.

This clonotype was observed a few times. The chain uses TRBV5-6 and TRBJ2-3; D is possibly TRBD1 (8 bases). Trimming removed 7 bases at V and 2 bases at J, with 17 bases between. The CDR3 sequence is 15 residues long. Germline loops: CDR1 SGHDT, CDR2 YYEEEE. The CDR3 sequence: CASGRDRPYTDTQYF. The CDR3 bases are TGTGCCAGCGGGAGGGACAGGCCTTACACAGATACGCAGTATTTT.

The chain uses TRBV6-1 and TRBJ2-5; no definite D call. Germline V CDR1 and CDR2: MNHNS, SASEGT. V lost 6 bases, J lost 6 bases, and 20 bases lay in between. The CDR3 is 15 amino acids. The CDR3 reads CASRVLKLKQKTQYF. Written as DNA, the CDR3 is TGTGCCAGCAGAGTCCTAAAGCTAAAGCAGAAGACCCAGTACTTC.

This clonotype was found a few times. The chain joins TRBV13 to TRBJ2-7, with 7 bases matching TRBD2. The CDR3 contains 14 residues. Germline CDR1 reads PRHDT; CDR2 reads FYEKMQ (reference sequence). The CDR3 protein is CTCSLDGGGYEQYF. The DNA for the CDR3 is TGTACCTGCAGCTTAGATGGCGGGGGCTACGAGCAGTACTTC.

The sample holds a few counts of this clonotype. The gene calls are TRBV4-1 and TRBJ1-6; possibly TRBD1 for D (6 bases). V lost 0 bases and J 11 bases, leaving 14 bases between the germline ends. Germline lookup yields CDR1 MGHRA and CDR2 YSYEKL. This CDR3 spans 15 amino acids. CDR3 in DNA: TGCGCCAGCAGCCAAGAGTACAGGGACGCGCCACCCCTCCACTTT. It encodes CASSQEYRDAPPLHF.

This clonotype was found a few times. The chain uses TRBV29-1 and TRBJ1-4; D might be TRBD1 (6 bases). CDR3 length: 14 residues. Germline CDR1 and CDR2: SQVTM and ANQGSEA. V was cut by 4 bases and J by 13 bases, with 22 bases left in between. CDR3 amino acids: CSVVSGTQMGRLFF. The CDR3, as DNA: TGCAGCGTTGTATCCGGGACACAAATGGGTCGACTGTTTTTT.

This rearrangement joins TRBV7-8 to TRBJ2-7; TRBD2 agrees at 7 bases. CDR3 length: 16 amino acids. Germline lookup yields CDR1 SGHVS and CDR2 FQNEAQ. J gave up 4 bases and V 3 bases, and 12 bases lay outside the gene matches. For the CDR3, the DNA is TGTGCCAGCAGCTTTCGGGGGGACGGAGGGCGATACGAGCAGTACTTC. This gives the protein CASSFRGDGGRYEQYF.

This clonotype appeared a few times. The chain recombines TRBV6-1 with TRBJ2-5, with D perhaps assigned TRBD1 or TRBD2 (5 bases each). The V end lost 6 bases, the J end lost 5 bases, and 16 bases lay between the germline ends. This CDR3 has 14 residues. Germline assignment: CDR1 MNHNS and CDR2 SASEGT. The CDR3 nucleotides read TGTGCCAGCAGGCCTCCGGGGCCTGGGGAGACCCAGTACTTC. Its translation: CASRPPGPGETQYF.

This clonotype occurred many times. The rearrangement uses TRBV20-1 and TRBJ2-7, with D possibly being TRBD2 (5 bases). The CDR3 consists of 12 residues. Trimming pared 4 bases from V and 0 bases from J, leaving 7 bases between. Germline values: CDR1 DFQATT, CDR2 SNEGSKA (reference sequence). The CDR3 protein is CSATGDSYEQYF. The CDR3 coding sequence is TGCAGTGCTACCGGGGACTCCTACGAGCAGTACTTC.

This clonotype appeared a few times. V and J are TRBV27 and TRBJ2-7; TRBD2 matches at 13 bases. The CDR3 is 17 residues long. Germline CDR1 and CDR2: MNHEY and SMNVEV (reference sequence). The V segment lost 5 bases and the J segment 3 bases; nucleotides outside the gene matches: 10. DNA of the CDR3: TGTGCCAGCAGTCCCCGACTAGCGGGAGGCTTAAGCTACGAGCAGTACTTC. Encoded protein: CASSPRLAGGLSYEQYF.

V and J are TRBV19 and TRBJ2-7; 7 nucleotides match TRBD1. Germline assignment: CDR1 LNHDA and CDR2 SQIVND (reference sequence). The CDR3 spans 14 residues. Losses at the gene ends were 5 bases for V and 3 bases for J; bases not matched to a gene: 7. The CDR3, as DNA: TGTGCCAGTAGTGTCTACAGGGGAGTCTACGAGCAGTACTTC. Protein product: CASSVYRGVYEQYF.

The chain couples TRBV7-3 to TRBJ2-1, with D unresolved. The V gene's germline CDR1 is SGHTA and CDR2 FQGTGA. The V end was cut by 2 bases, the J end by 0 bases, with 11 bases between. The CDR3 is 16 amino acids. The CDR3 here is CASSLGASRSYNEQFF. The CDR3 nucleotides read TGTGCCAGCAGCTTAGGTGCTTCCCGCTCCTACAATGAGCAGTTCTTC.

The chain's CDR3 is CASTAGYEQYF. The CDR3 DNA reads TGTGCCAGCACAGCGGGTTACGAGCAGTACTTC. The chain employs TRBV28 and TRBJ2-7; TRBD2 might be the D (6 bases). V gave up 7 bases and J gave up 4 bases, with 8 bases separating them. This CDR3 is 11 amino acids long. Per germline, CDR1 MDHEN and CDR2 SYDVKM.

This clonotype showed up just a few times. The rearrangement joins TRBV28 to TRBJ1-2; TRBD1 aligns across 11 bases. J lost 8 bases, V lost 4 bases, and 9 bases had no gene match. The CDR3 is 15 residues long. Germline CDR1 is MDHEN and CDR2 is SYDVKM. CDR3 in amino acids: CASSSRTGGAKGYTF. The CDR3 coding sequence is TGTGCCAGCAGTTCCAGGACAGGGGGCGCGAAGGGCTACACCTTC.

In this sample, this clonotype turned up once. An end of the junction does not agree with germline; a read error may underlie this. This chain connects TRBV5-1 to TRBJ1-1; 7 positions agree with TRBD1. The CDR3 is 12 residues long. Germline assignment: CDR1 SGHRS and CDR2 YFSETQ. The CDR3 loop reads CASGLVGGEAFF. As DNA, the CDR3 is TGCGCCAGCGGCTTGGTAGGGGGCGAAGCTTTCTTT.

The chain recombines TRBV30 with TRBJ1-1; 8 bases match TRBD1. CDR1 is GTSNPN and CDR2 is SVGIG in the germline V gene (reference sequence). V trimming: 0 bases; J trimming: 0 bases; junction bases outside the gene matches: 6. The CDR3 loop spans 16 amino acids. The CDR3 reads CAWSVPGQGVNTEAFF. The CDR3 nucleotides read TGTGCCTGGAGTGTACCAGGACAGGGCGTGAACACTGAAGCTTTCTTT.

This clonotype was recorded at least ten times. This chain links TRBV3-1 with TRBJ2-6; 8 positions match TRBD2. Germline assignment: CDR1 LGHDT and CDR2 YNNKEL (reference sequence). The CDR3 has 18 amino acids. Trimming at V came to 4 bases and at J to 4 bases, leaving 12 bases not matched to a gene. The CDR3 region has the DNA TGTGCCAGCAGCCGCCTCTCGGGGGGGCCGAGAGGGGCCAACGTCCTGACTTTC. Translated, it gives CASSRLSGGPRGANVLTF. The whole variable domain, remainder taken from reference TRBV3-1 and TRBJ2-6, is DTAVSQTPKYLVTQMGNDKSIKCEQNLGHDTMYWYKQDSKKFLKIMFSYNNKELIINETVPNRFSPKSPDKAHLNLHINSLELGDSAVYFCASSRLSGGPRGANVLTFGAGSRLTVL.

The V gene is TRBV27, the J gene TRBJ1-5; D gene unclear. The germline gives CDR1 MNHEY, CDR2 SMNVEV (reference sequence). The V end lost 4 bases, the J end lost 3 bases, and 7 bases lay between the germline ends. This CDR3 is built from 13 residues. CDR3 DNA: TGTGCCAGCAGTTACAGCCTCAATCAGCCCCAGCATTTT. Its translation is CASSYSLNQPQHF.

This rearrangement joins TRBV5-1 to TRBJ1-5; tentatively, D is TRBD1 (5 bases). V dropped 0 bases and J dropped 6 bases, with 16 bases sitting between them. The CDR3 extends over 16 amino acids. Germline lookup yields CDR1 SGHRS and CDR2 YFSETQ. The CDR3 DNA is TGCGCCAGCAGCTTGGAACAGGTAGTCTGTGGTCAGCCCCAGCATTTT. This translates into CASSLEQVVCGQPQHF.

Comments on this clonotype: At one boundary the junction diverges from the germline segment, which might be a read error. V gene TRBV18 combines with J gene TRBJ2-7, with 11 bases identical to TRBD1. The length of the CDR3 is 14 residues. CDR1 and CDR2 (germline): KGHSH, LQKENI. CDR3 bases: TGTGCCAGCTCACCCGGGACAGGGGGTTACGAGCACTACTTC. Residues: CASSPGTGGYEHYF.

This clonotype was observed many times. The gene calls are TRBV20-1 and TRBJ2-7; TRBD1 might be the D (6 bases). V was cut by 3 bases and J by 5 bases, with 14 bases left in between. The CDR3 runs to 13 residues. The germline CDR1 and CDR2 sequences are DFQATT and SNEGSKA (reference sequence). This CDR3 is CSASRLGDNEQYF. CDR3 coding DNA: TGCAGTGCTAGTCGCTTAGGGGACAACGAGCAGTACTTC.

This clonotype was seen only a few times. The chain joins TRBV6-5 to TRBJ2-3; perhaps D is TRBD1 or TRBD2 (6 bases each). Between the trimmed V and J ends, which lost 0 bases and 3 bases, there was a span of 16 bases. This CDR3 has 17 amino acids. Germline values: CDR1 MNHEY, CDR2 SVGAGI. The CDR3 region has the DNA TGTGCCAGCAGTTACTCGGGGGCCGGGGGTCAGACAGATACGCAGTATTTT. Amino acid sequence: CASSYSGAGGQTDTQYF.

This clonotype was seen only a few times. The chain recombines TRBV20-1 with TRBJ2-5; 12 bases line up with TRBD2. The germline V gene encodes CDR1 DFQATT and CDR2 SNEGSKA (reference sequence). The CDR3 has 16 residues. The V gene end was trimmed by 1 base and the J gene end by 5 bases; junction bases not matched to a gene: 8. The CDR3 nucleotides read TGCAGTGCTAGAGTCCCTAGCGGGGGGGCCGGGGAGACCCAGTACTTC. This translates into CSARVPSGGAGETQYF.

Note on this clonotype: With a much larger clone just one base away, this may be a read error. The chain joins TRBV20-1 to TRBJ2-5; D gene ambiguous. This CDR3 region has 12 residues. V lost 6 bases and J lost 1, with 9 bases in between. The germline V gene encodes CDR1 DFQATT and CDR2 SNEGSKA (reference sequence). The CDR3: CSAFGIQETQYF. Here the CDR3 DNA reads TGCAGTGCATTTGGGATCCAAGAGACCCAGTACTTC.

The rearrangement links TRBV6-5 to TRBJ2-1; D uncertain. CDR1 is MNHEY, CDR2 SVGAGI, per germline. With 5 bases removed from V and 7 bases from J, the gap between germline ends came to 15 bases. The CDR3 has 14 residues. The CDR3 DNA is TGTGCCAGCAGTGGGCTTTGGACCAATAATGAGCAGTTCTTC. It translates to CASSGLWTNNEQFF.

The genes are TRBV6-2 or TRBV6-3 and TRBJ2-5; possibly TRBD2 for D (6 bases). Deletions cut 7 bases from V and 11 bases from J, with 14 bases between. CDR3 size: 11 residues. The germline V gene has CDR1 MNHEY and CDR2 SVGEGT. The CDR3 DNA reads TGTGCCAGCACAACGACGGGGGAGCAGTACTTC. As protein: CASTTTGEQYF.

This clonotype was counted at least ten times. The gene calls are TRBV12-3 or TRBV12-4 and TRBJ2-7, with 8 nucleotides matching TRBD2. The CDR3 is 14 residues long. The J segment lost 2 bases and the V segment lost 5 bases, leaving 5 bases of the junction unmatched. The CDR3 protein is CASSATSGPYEQYF. CDR3 nucleotides: TGTGCCAGCAGTGCCACTAGCGGTCCCTACGAGCAGTACTTC.